What follows describes a single T cell receptor beta chain. The antigen is unknown. At one boundary the junction diverges from the germline segment, which might be a read error. Template material for TCR beta VDJ and CDR3 profiling consisted of genomic DNA. TCRdb fed the reads into MiXCR, producing one record per CDR3 protein. The table lists 65,000 to 85,000 distinct CDR3 sequences, roughly half of them singletons. This CDR3 contains 16 residues. CDR1 and CDR2 from the germline V gene are SQVTM and ANQGSEA. This sample is drawn from a study of CD8+CD57+ T cells in acquired aplastic anemia. Across the whole study: Sorted CD4+ and CD8+ cells gave a mean 3.2 ug DNA, range roughly 0.18 to 30 ug. Reads per healthy sample averaged approximately 9.9 million (CD4+) and under 13 million (CD8+).

Points from the study as a whole: Patients and controls were not found to differ significantly in CD8+ Simpson's diversity.

This chain joins TRBV29-1 and TRBJ2-2, with TRBD1 matching over 9 bases. The TCR originated in a human donor in good health, serving as a control. The sample was sorted CD4+, CD8+, or CD8+CD57+ T cells (not recorded which) from PBMCs. CDR3 region: CSVGDRGQGDTGELFF. Written as DNA, the CDR3 is TGCAGTGTTGGAGATCGGGGACAGGGTGACACCGGGGAGCTGTTTTTT.